Detailed here is one T cell receptor beta chain. This clonotype was detected many times. Its antigen is unknown. No base quality values were provided; no much bigger clone lies one nucleotide off. Hyperthyroidism patients were newly diagnosed, were aged 18 to 65 years, and had a disease duration under 2 months. Patients with other autoimmune diseases, uncontrolled infections, pregnancy or lactation were excluded from the study. Clinical symptoms, serum thyroxine, TRAb, thyroid ultrasound and orbital computed tomography were used for diagnosis. Total RNA was extracted using Trizol reagent, and RNA quality was checked on an Agilent 2100 Bioanalyzer. The CDR3 measures 13 amino acids from cysteine to phenylalanine. The read is trimmed to its CDR3 DNA, 39 bases read in frame from base 1. V loses 4 bases at its end and J loses 2 bases; junction bases beyond the gene matches: 1. Via the germline V gene, CDR1 is MGHDK and CDR2 SYGVNS.

TCR beta CDR3 regions were amplified from RNA transcripts for repertoire sequencing. The first round was an RT-PCR using HTBI primers with the Qiagen OneStep RT-PCR kit, and this first round was followed by a second-round multiplex PCR, then size selection and purification. Libraries were sequenced paired-end with 100 bp reads on an Illumina HiSeq2000. The paper's processing steps were these. SOAPnuke was used to process the reads, throwing out any read that had adapters, had uncalled bases, had a mean Phred below 15, or lacked an exact constant-primer or identifier match. High-quality paired reads were merged with COPE v1.2.5. Unique nucleotide sequences were defined as clonotypes and aligned to IMGT TRB V, D and J references using MiTCR v1.1. Only V-J combinations with frequency above 0.0001 were analysed, covering about 99% of repertoires. For each V-J combination, a TCR clonal expansion and chaos score was defined as F50 clonal expansion divided by the chaos observed in the TCRdist matrix. Welch's t-statistics and random forest were used to narrow the features down to 13 V-J combinations, which were then fed into a naive Bayes classifier. The similarity between thyroid and blood repertoires was quantified using the Morisita-Horn index. TCRdb ran its own pipeline on the public reads, namely fastp trimming at Q25 and MiXCR clone calling, and kept in-frame beta chains. Each entry is one CDR3 protein sequence, shown with its most common DNA and genes. The V and J calls, along with clone size, are taken from TCRdb and not from the paper's own processing. The sample table lists more than 1,000,000 distinct CDR3 sequences, 35% to 40% of them with a count of one. The ten largest clones add up to 11% of the sample.

The sample is drawn from a study of Graves' ophthalmopathy and Graves' hyperthyroidism (dated by TCRdb to 2017 to 2018). At the level of the whole study: Hyperthyroidism was considered stable if no progression to ophthalmopathy occurred within 18 months of follow-up. The study used signatures of the TCR beta repertoire to tell Graves' ophthalmopathy apart from Graves' hyperthyroidism and to predict which patients would progress to ophthalmopathy. T-cell repertoires of thyroid tissue and blood were compared in more than 5 hyperthyroidism patients. For independent validation, a separate cohort was made up of around 18 hyperthyroidism patients plus 17 patients who later progressed from hyperthyroidism to ophthalmopathy. To explore V-J signatures that distinguish ophthalmopathy from hyperthyroidism, a discovery set of about 99 patients was enrolled, made up of 40 to 45 with ophthalmopathy and roughly 55 with stable hyperthyroidism. In total, 120 to 150 blood samples were TCR-sequenced: approximately 42 ophthalmopathy, under 85 hyperthyroidism and approximately 17 hyperthyroidism-to-ophthalmopathy patients. Once sampling was done, hyperthyroidism patients were given methimazole at a starting dose of 30 mg daily, while ophthalmopathy patients were given high-dose intravenous methylprednisolone. What the study reported, not specific to this receptor: In validation, the model predicted ophthalmopathy progression with over 60% sensitivity and roughly 78% specificity; roughly eleven predicted patients were CT-confirmed with GO in a median of 6.5 months. Most expanded thyroid clonotypes with frequency above 0.001 were also detected in blood, suggesting blood repertoires may reflect the thyroid immune response. Sample size was not predetermined statistically, and investigators were not blinded to group allocation. In cross-validation, the 13-signature model distinguished ophthalmopathy from stable hyperthyroidism with 85% to 90% sensitivity and around 81% specificity, and in the test set the corresponding values were around 80% and 75%.

The sequencing sample was made of peripheral blood or thyroid tissue (not recorded which). The sequence links TRBV25-1 to TRBJ2-7; the central 8 bases match TRBD1. The clonotype comes from an adult man with Graves' hyperthyroidism. The nucleotide sequence reads as follows: TGTGCCAGCAGTGGACAGGGGACCTACGAGCAGTACTTC. It translates to CASSGQGTYEQYF.